The T cell receptor (beta chain) described here comes from a study of naive and memory T cell subsets. Study-level points and caveats: A few larger clonotypes appeared in naive repertoires, especially CD8, possibly memory cells re-expressing CD45RA. TCR counts from RNA may reflect activation-linked expression changes.

The beta constant-region primer was an equimolar mix of two oligonucleotides covering TRBC1 and TRBC2. Nested alpha and beta constant-region primers with the SP2 primer drove four PCR rounds on ligated cDNA. A 12-nucleotide UMI and the SP2 primer were added to the cDNA 3' end by oligonucleotide ligation. TCRdb ran MiXCR on the UMI-ligation and nested PCR reads and lists one entry per CDR3 protein. The sample yields approximately 140,000 distinct CDR3 sequences, about a fifth seen once. The CDR3 has 15 residues. Germline V gene data show CDR1 as LGHDT and CDR2 as YNNKEL (reference sequence). After removal of 5 bases from V and 5 bases from J, the junction contained 10 bases not matched to a gene. This clonotype was counted between two and nine times. Its cognate antigen is unknown. Sequential positive selection took CD4 T cells first, then CD8 T cells.

Sequenced sample: naive CD8+ T cells from blood. J is TRBJ2-7 and V is TRBV3-1, with 9 positions matching TRBD2. This receptor was obtained from a human donor in good health. The chain's CDR3 is CASSWGREGLNEQYF. The CDR3 nucleotides are TGTGCCAGCAGCTGGGGGCGGGAGGGCCTCAACGAGCAGTACTTC.